This is a list of T cell receptor beta chains from one sample in a study of neurological immune-mediated disorders. TCRdb fed the 5' RACE reads into MiXCR, producing one record per CDR3 protein. The sample records 50,000 to 60,000 distinct CDR3 sequences, 2.5% being singletons. Sequences were obtained from PBMCs. These receptor sequences come from a man between 45 and 60 years old with multiple sclerosis. Both conserved end residues are part of each CDR3. D genes are given only for firm matches. Rows give clone size only sometimes, using once, few, many, or a class for an expanded clone.

NA	NA	TRBV2	TRBJ2-6	CASSEIRVSQSKGANVLTF	TGTGCCAGCAGTGAAATTAGGGTTTCCCAGAGTAAGGGGGCCAACGTCCTGACTTTC
TRBD1	many	TRBV20-1	TRBJ2-2	CSARVPGTGMFTGELFF	TGCAGTGCTAGAGTACCCGGGACAGGGATGTTTACCGGGGAGCTGTTTTTT
NA	many	TRBV9	TRBJ2-3	CASSPNADTQYF	TGTGCCAGCAGCCCCAACGCAGATACGCAGTATTTT
NA	many	TRBV4-1	TRBJ1-5	CASSQDRRLALGPQHF	TGCGCCAGCAGCCAAGATAGAAGGTTAGCCCTGGGGCCCCAGCATTTT
NA	many	TRBV12-3/TRBV12-4	TRBJ1-1	CASSPVGNTEAFF	TGTGCCAGCAGTCCCGTTGGGAACACTGAAGCTTTCTTT
NA	many	TRBV10-3	TRBJ1-3	CAITPVSSGNTIYF	TGTGCCATCACTCCAGTCAGCTCTGGAAACACCATATATTTT
NA	many	TRBV28	TRBJ1-5	CASIATQEGQPQHF	TGTGCCAGCATTGCGACCCAGGAAGGTCAGCCCCAGCATTTT
TRBD2	many	TRBV11-1	TRBJ2-1	CASSLGERLAGGDNEQFF	TGTGCCAGCAGCTTAGGAGAACGGCTAGCGGGGGGGGACAATGAGCAGTTCTTC
NA	few	TRBV7-7	TRBJ2-1	CASSPGALPNEQFF	TGTGCCAGCAGTCCAGGGGCGCTGCCCAATGAGCAGTTCTTC
NA	many	TRBV20-1	TRBJ2-5	CSARPLRVLEETQYF	TGCAGTGCTAGACCTCTCAGGGTGCTCGAAGAGACCCAGTACTTC
TRBD2	many	TRBV27	TRBJ2-3	CASTRLAGSTDTQYF	TGTGCCAGCACCCGACTAGCGGGGAGCACAGATACGCAGTATTTT
TRBD2	many	TRBV27	TRBJ2-1	CASSLELAGAQFF	TGTGCCAGCAGTTTAGAACTAGCGGGGGCGCAGTTCTTC
NA	many	TRBV7-8	TRBJ2-7	CASSLNRDREQYF	TGTGCCAGCAGCCTAAACCGGGACCGAGAGCAGTACTTC
TRBD1	many	TRBV7-9	TRBJ2-7	CASSGRIRTGTYEQYF	TGTGCCAGCAGCGGACGGATTAGGACAGGGACCTACGAGCAGTACTTC
NA	many	TRBV6-5	TRBJ1-1	CASSYTILNTEAFF	TGTGCCAGCAGTTACACCATCTTGAACACTGAAGCTTTCTTT
NA	NA	TRBV7-6	TRBJ1-1	CASSPGPQNTEAFF	TGTGCCAGCAGCCCGGGACCGCAGAACACTGAAGCTTTCTTT
NA	many	TRBV20-1	TRBJ1-6	CSAPGRDNSPLHF	TGCAGTGCCCCGGGACGGGATAATTCACCCCTCCACTTT
TRBD1	many	TRBV24-1	TRBJ2-1	CATSEFGTGGFYNEQFF	TGTGCCACCAGTGAATTCGGGACAGGGGGGTTCTACAATGAGCAGTTCTTC
NA	many	TRBV10-3	TRBJ1-1	CAIRTLGRGNTEAFF	TGTGCCATCAGGACTCTGGGACGGGGGAACACTGAAGCTTTCTTT
NA	many	TRBV7-2	TRBJ1-2	CASSLVAEANYGYTF	TGTGCCAGCAGCTTAGTGGCAGAAGCTAACTATGGCTACACCTTC
NA	many	TRBV20-1	TRBJ1-1	CSASRSLNTEAFF	TGCAGTGCTAGTCGCTCCCTGAACACTGAAGCTTTCTTT
TRBD1	many	TRBV7-6	TRBJ1-2	CASSLEGQGVEGYTF	TGTGCCAGCAGCTTAGAAGGACAGGGGGTGGAAGGCTACACCTTC
NA	many	TRBV7-8	TRBJ2-1	CASTKDYHSYNEQFF	TGTGCCAGCACCAAGGATTACCACTCCTACAATGAGCAGTTCTTC
TRBD2	many	TRBV12-3/TRBV12-4	TRBJ2-2	CASSPLAGGTGELFF	TGTGCCAGCAGCCCTCTAGCGGGGGGCACCGGGGAGCTGTTTTTT
TRBD2	many	TRBV6-2/TRBV6-3	TRBJ2-1	CASSPGTILYNEQFF	TGTGCCAGCTCCCCCGGGACTATTCTATACAATGAGCAGTTCTTC
TRBD1	many	TRBV5-6	TRBJ1-1	CASSPRTGYGEAFF	TGTGCCAGCAGCCCACGGACAGGGTACGGTGAAGCTTTCTTT
NA	many	TRBV6-2/TRBV6-3	TRBJ2-7	CASLQAYEQYF	TGTGCCAGCTTACAGGCCTACGAGCAGTACTTC
NA	many	TRBV10-3	TRBJ2-1	CAISEQGYNEQFF	TGTGCCATCAGTGAGCAGGGCTACAATGAGCAGTTCTTC
NA	many	TRBV27	TRBJ1-2	CASSLSRRVYGYTF	TGTGCCAGCAGTTTATCGAGAAGGGTTTATGGCTACACCTTC
NA	many	TRBV15	TRBJ2-3	CATSRLLRGADTQYF	TGTGCCACCAGCAGACTACTCAGGGGTGCAGATACGCAGTATTTT
TRBD1	many	TRBV28	TRBJ1-3	CASSLVGGGGNTIYF	TGTGCCAGCAGTTTAGTAGGGGGCGGTGGAAACACCATATATTTT
NA	many	TRBV2	TRBJ2-5	CASSKGGGQETQYF	TGTGCCAGCAGCAAAGGGGGAGGGCAAGAGACCCAGTACTTC
NA	many	TRBV20-1	TRBJ2-7	CSASVGRQYF	TGCAGTGCTAGTGTGGGGAGGCAGTACTTC
TRBD1	many	TRBV5-5	TRBJ2-1	CASSRIHRDRVSYNEQFF	TGTGCCAGCAGCAGAATCCACCGGGACAGGGTCTCCTACAATGAGCAGTTCTTC
TRBD2	many	TRBV20-1	TRBJ2-7	CSAAGGGSSYEQYF	TGCAGTGCGGCGGGAGGCGGGAGCTCCTACGAGCAGTACTTC
NA	many	TRBV4-2	TRBJ2-3	CASSQDRGQTDTQYF	TGTGCCAGCAGCCAAGATAGAGGCCAGACAGATACGCAGTATTTT
TRBD2	many	TRBV5-1	TRBJ2-1	CASSPPGTSGGASYNEQFF	TGCGCCAGCAGCCCCCCCGGGACTAGCGGGGGGGCCTCCTACAATGAGCAGTTCTTC
TRBD1	many	TRBV5-6	TRBJ1-5	CASTAAGTGANTGQPQHF	TGTGCCAGCACGGCTGCCGGGACAGGAGCGAACACGGGCCAGCCCCAGCATTTT
NA	many	TRBV5-1	TRBJ1-5	CASSLAQPQHF	TGCGCCAGCAGCTTGGCTCAGCCCCAGCATTTT
TRBD1	many	TRBV9	TRBJ2-7	CASSVGGQGGYEQYF	TGTGCCAGCAGCGTAGGGGGACAGGGGGGCTACGAGCAGTACTTC
TRBD2	many	TRBV5-6	TRBJ2-5	CASRHSGRYQETQYF	TGTGCCAGCAGACATAGCGGGAGGTACCAAGAGACCCAGTACTTC
NA	many	TRBV24-1	TRBJ1-6	CATSDPYPTDSPLHF	TGTGCCACCAGTGACCCGTATCCGACAGATTCACCCCTCCACTTT
NA	many	TRBV7-2	TRBJ2-2	CASSSAPGTGELFF	TGTGCCAGCAGCTCCGCCCCCGGGACCGGGGAGCTGTTTTTT
NA	few	TRBV12-3/TRBV12-4	TRBJ2-5	CASRGQYQETQYF	TGTGCCAGCAGAGGACAGTACCAAGAGACCCAGTACTTC
NA	many	TRBV5-1	TRBJ1-5	CASSPDNPLGQPQHF	TGCGCCAGCAGCCCGGACAATCCGCTTGGTCAGCCCCAGCATTTT